Below are 17 T cell receptor beta chains sequenced from a single sample in a study of CD8 T cells in Susac syndrome. RNA, at about 0.5 to 1 ug, was reverse transcribed with random hexamers. Each CDR3 protein gets one entry after TCRdb re-called the immunoSEQ multiplex PCR reads with MiXCR. The table records roughly 120,000 distinct CDR3 sequences, 85% to 95% of them present only once. The sequenced material came from CD8+ T cells from PBMCs. All receptors come from a human donor with multiple sclerosis.

This chain uses TRBV18 with TRBJ2-3; tentatively, D is TRBD1 (6 bases). This CDR3 region has 16 residues. V lost 4 bases and J 3 bases, leaving 17 bases between the germline ends. Germline V gene lookup returns CDR1 KGHSH and CDR2 LQKENI. The CDR3 is CASSLWTDEGTDTQYF. The CDR3 DNA reads TGTGCCAGCTCACTCTGGACAGACGAAGGGACAGATACGCAGTATTTT.

The sample holds one count of this clonotype. The rearrangement links TRBV29-1 to TRBJ2-7; D unclear. Trimming cost V 6 bases and J 6 bases, with 18 bases left between them. The V gene's germline CDR1 is SQVTM and CDR2 ANQGSEA. The CDR3 loop spans 13 amino acids. The CDR3, as DNA: TGCAGCGTCTTCCCGGGTCCCGCGAGCGAGCAGTACTTC. This gives the protein CSVFPGPASEQYF.

J is TRBJ1-5 and V is TRBV27; D remains ambiguous. Germline V gene sequence: CDR1 MNHEY, CDR2 SMNVEV (reference sequence). This CDR3 comprises 12 residues. Deletions cut 3 bases from V and 11 bases from J, with 11 bases between. CDR3 coding DNA: TGTGCCAGCAGTTTTGCAGGCAAGGCCCAGCATTTT. Amino acid sequence: CASSFAGKAQHF.

DNA for the CDR3: TGTGCCAGCAGGCTAGGGGGGGCTCACAATGAGCAGTTCTTC. It codes for CASRLGGAHNEQFF. The rearrangement links TRBV12-3 or TRBV12-4 to TRBJ2-1, with D perhaps matching TRBD2 (7 bases). V was shortened by 6 bases and J by 5 bases, with 14 bases between the two germline ends. This CDR3 comprises 14 residues.

The gene calls are TRBV6-5 and TRBJ1-1, with TRBD1 as a possible D gene (6 bases). The CDR3 consists of 13 residues. Germline V CDR1 and CDR2: MNHEY, SVGAGI. Deletions cut 5 bases from V and 4 bases from J, with 11 bases between. DNA for the CDR3: TGTGCCAGCAGTAACAGGGAATCCACTGAAGCTTTCTTT. This codes for CASSNRESTEAFF.

V gene TRBV24-1 combines with J gene TRBJ2-2, with 7 bases matching TRBD2. CDR1 KGHDR and CDR2 SFDVKD come from the germline V gene. J was trimmed by 5 bases and V by 3 bases; bases with no gene match: 14. This CDR3 contains 18 residues. The CDR3 DNA reads as TGTGCCACCAGTGATCCTCGACTAGCCGGAGGGGATACCGGGGAGCTGTTTTTT. Translating gives CATSDPRLAGGDTGELFF.

The V gene is TRBV9, the J gene TRBJ2-7, with a tentative D call TRBD1 (6 bases). The V and J ends lost 3 bases and 1 base respectively, with 11 bases between them. Germline V gene sequence: CDR1 SGDLS, CDR2 YYNGEE. The CDR3 contains 14 residues. The CDR3 bases are TGTGCCAGCAGCGGGGGCGACAGGTCCTACGAGCAGTACTTC. Protein product: CASSGGDRSYEQYF.

This clonotype appeared a single time. The rearrangement joins TRBV7-9 to TRBJ2-7, with D possibly TRBD2 on 5 matching bases. V was pared by 1 base and J by 5 bases, with 9 bases between. This CDR3 region has 13 residues. Germline CDR1 reads SEHNR; CDR2 reads FQNEAQ (reference sequence). CDR3 loop: CASSLGAGDEQYF. The CDR3 DNA follows: TGTGCCAGCAGCTTAGGAGCCGGGGACGAGCAGTACTTC.

The chain recombines TRBV9 with TRBJ2-6, with TRBD1 matching 7 bases. Germline V lookup: CDR1 SGDLS, CDR2 YYNGEE. The trim removed 3 bases at V and 0 bases at J, leaving 9 bases unmatched. This CDR3 region has 18 residues. CDR3 protein: CASSDRTGSLSGANVLTF. CDR3 DNA sequence: TGTGCCAGCAGCGACCGGACAGGCTCTCTCTCTGGGGCCAACGTCCTGACTTTC.

The chain recombines TRBV20-1 with TRBJ2-7; D might be TRBD1 or TRBD2, each matching 5 bases. There are 13 residues in the CDR3. The V end lost 7 bases, the J end lost 1 base, and 14 bases lay between the germline ends. Germline V gives CDR1 DFQATT, CDR2 SNEGSKA (reference sequence). CDR3 protein: CSVPGRNSYEQYV. Written as DNA, the CDR3 is TGCAGTGTACCGGGACGGAATTCCTACGAGCAGTACGTC.

The chain couples TRBV12-3 or TRBV12-4 to TRBJ2-2; 7 bases match TRBD2. This CDR3 is built from 15 residues. The V and J ends lost 6 bases and 5 bases, in that order; junction bases with no gene match: 9. CDR3 in DNA: TGTGCCAGCAGCCCCCGGGGGGATTGGACCGGGGAGCTGTTTTTT. This gives the protein CASSPRGDWTGELFF.

Here the CDR3 reads CASLGTGDYEQYV. Written as DNA, the CDR3 is TGTGCCAGCCTCGGGACAGGGGACTACGAGCAGTACGTC. The chain couples TRBV7-6 to TRBJ2-7; the match to TRBD1 covers 10 bases. Germline V gene sequence: CDR1 SGHVS, CDR2 FNYEAQ. The CDR3 has 13 residues. V shed 8 bases, J shed 3 bases, and the junction held 4 bases outside the gene matches.

The chain employs TRBV20-1 and TRBJ2-5; TRBD2 matches 10 bases. J lost 5 bases, V lost 3 bases, and 9 bases had no gene match. The CDR3 loop spans 15 amino acids. CDR1 DFQATT and CDR2 SNEGSKA come from the germline V gene (reference sequence). The CDR3 DNA is TGCAGTGCTAGGAGCCTAGCGGGAGTGGGGGAGACCCAGTACTTC. Encoded protein: CSARSLAGVGETQYF.

DNA of the CDR3: TGTGCCAGCAAGCCTAAAAGGGCCGGGGAGCTGTTTTTT. This translates into CASKPKRAGELFF. The genes are TRBV6-1 and TRBJ2-2; no clear D. V was trimmed by 7 bases and J by 6 bases, leaving 12 bases between them. Germline V gene lookup returns CDR1 MNHNS and CDR2 SASEGT. The CDR3 has 13 residues.

This clonotype appeared once. The chain links TRBV7-9 to TRBJ2-1; D is perhaps TRBD2 (6 bases). The CDR3 totals 14 residues. Looked up from germline, CDR1 is SEHNR and CDR2 is FQNEAQ (reference sequence). V was cut by 8 bases and J by 0 bases, with 11 bases left in between. CDR3 DNA sequence: TGTGCCAGCGGGTTGGGACTCTCCTACAATGAGCAGTTCTTC. Translating it yields CASGLGLSYNEQFF.

The rearrangement joins TRBV5-6 to TRBJ1-6; no clear D gene. Germline assignment: CDR1 SGHDT and CDR2 YYEEEE. The CDR3 consists of 12 residues. Trimming left V 1 base short and J 10 bases short, with 6 bases between. DNA of the CDR3: TGTGCCAGCAGCTTGACTAACTCACCCCTCCACTTT. This translates into CASSLTNSPLHF.

This sequence joins TRBV20-1 and TRBJ2-1, with 10 bases matching TRBD2. V shed 1 base and J 0 bases; nucleotides not matched to a gene: 6. The CDR3 runs to 17 residues. In germline, CDR1 is DFQATT, CDR2 SNEGSKA (reference sequence). Here the CDR3 reads CSARGLAGAISYNEQFF. In DNA form, the CDR3 reads TGCAGTGCTAGAGGCCTAGCGGGGGCGATCTCCTACAATGAGCAGTTCTTC.